A single sample gave rise to the 23 T cell receptor beta chains below, sequenced in a study of cytotoxic CD8 clonotypes in ibrutinib-treated CLL. Using immunoSEQ multiplex PCR, the repertoire was profiled, and TCRdb retains in-frame clones only, with some absent. The data contain 90,000 to 150,000 clones, roughly 60% of them singletons. The sample consisted of PBMCs, taken after 24 months of ibrutinib treatment. The receptors originated from a human donor with chronic lymphocytic leukemia.

V and J are TRBV6-5 and TRBJ2-7; D is possibly TRBD2 (5 bases). Germline V gene sequence: CDR1 MNHEY, CDR2 SVGAGI. This CDR3 contains 11 residues. Trimming removed 4 bases at V and 6 bases at J, with 7 bases between. CDR3 amino acids: CASSFGLEQYF. In DNA form, the CDR3 reads TGTGCCAGCAGTTTCGGACTCGAGCAGTACTTC.

The V and J genes are TRBV10-3 and TRBJ2-1; D is ambiguous. V lost 6 bases, J lost 2 bases, and 20 bases lay in between. In germline, CDR1 is ENHRY, CDR2 SYGVKD. The CDR3 runs to 17 residues. CDR3 nucleotides: TGTGCCATCAGCGAACCCCCCGGGCTTTCCACCTACAATGAGCAGTTCTTC. Its translation: CAISEPPGLSTYNEQFF.

The J gene is TRBJ1-2, the V gene TRBV5-1; tentatively, D is TRBD1 (5 bases). The germline V gene encodes CDR1 SGHRS and CDR2 YFSETQ. The CDR3 consists of 14 residues. Between the trimmed V and J ends, which lost 5 bases and 13 bases, there was a span of 24 bases. CDR3 sequence (DNA): TGCGCCAGCAGGCCCCAGGGTTTCGGTTCGGAAATCACCTTC. Its protein is CASRPQGFGSEITF.

The chain links TRBV29-1 to TRBJ2-7; 10 bases are shared with TRBD1. V was pared by 6 bases and J by 7 bases, with 15 bases of the junction left unmatched. CDR1 SQVTM and CDR2 ANQGSEA come from the germline V gene. The CDR3 runs 15 residues. For the CDR3, the DNA is TGCAGCGTGACACCGCTTGGGGACAGGGGCCTTGAGCAGTACTTC. This gives the protein CSVTPLGDRGLEQYF.

This chain uses TRBV9 with TRBJ1-1; D is undetermined. Looked up from germline, CDR1 is SGDLS and CDR2 is YYNGEE. V dropped 3 bases and J dropped 8 bases, with 14 bases sitting between them. The CDR3 covers 13 residues. The CDR3 here is CASSAWTQSEAFF. In DNA, the CDR3 is TGTGCCAGCAGCGCCTGGACTCAGAGCGAAGCTTTCTTT.

The chain uses TRBV14 and TRBJ2-5, with no clear D. Germline lookup yields CDR1 SGHDN and CDR2 FVKESK. V shed 2 bases and J shed 5 bases, with 12 bases lying between them. CDR3 length: 14 amino acids. Here the CDR3 DNA reads TGTGCCAGCAGCCAATGGGCGAGTGCGGAGACCCAGTACTTC. Encoded protein: CASSQWASAETQYF.

CDR3: CASSSGTGGTYGYTF. The CDR3 DNA is TGTGCCAGCAGTTCGGGGACAGGGGGCACCTATGGCTACACCTTC. The genes are TRBV28 and TRBJ1-2; 12 positions agree with TRBD1. The CDR3 spans 15 residues. Per germline, CDR1 MDHEN and CDR2 SYDVKM. Trimming took 4 bases from V and 4 from J; bases not matched to a gene: 4.

This clone was detected only a few times. The chain combines TRBV5-1 with TRBJ2-7; the match to TRBD1 covers 8 bases. Looked up from germline, CDR1 is SGHRS and CDR2 is YFSETQ. Trimming at V came to 0 bases and at J to 5 bases, leaving 7 bases not matched to a gene. The CDR3 is 15 residues long. CDR3 sequence (DNA): TGCGCCAGCAGCTTGGGGTCAGGGGGCAGGAACGAGCAGTACTTC. It is translated as CASSLGSGGRNEQYF.

This clone was detected only a few times. CDR3 sequence (DNA): TGCGCCAGCAAGGAGCGGGGGGGCCTAAAAGAGTTCTTC. It is translated as CASKERGGLKEFF. The chain links TRBV5-1 to TRBJ2-1; 10 positions match TRBD2. In germline, CDR1 is SGHRS, CDR2 YFSETQ. The CDR3 contains 13 residues. V gave up 6 bases and J gave up 14 bases; unmatched junction bases: 11.

The count of this clone is one. Written as DNA, the CDR3 is TGCAGCGTTACCCTACAGGGGCGGAACACTGAAGCTTTCTTT. This encodes CSVTLQGRNTEAFF. The V call is TRBV29-1, the J call TRBJ1-1; 7 nucleotides match TRBD1. V was pared by 5 bases and J by 1 base, with 7 bases of the junction left unmatched. Germline values: CDR1 SQVTM, CDR2 ANQGSEA. The CDR3 spans 14 residues.

This clone has just one count. The chain carries TRBV7-9 and TRBJ2-5; no firm D call. Germline lookup yields CDR1 SEHNR and CDR2 FQNEAQ (reference sequence). The CDR3 loop spans 13 amino acids. V was cut by 2 bases and J by 5 bases, with 9 bases left in between. The CDR3 here is CASSLFPPETQYF. The CDR3 region has the DNA TGTGCCAGCAGCTTATTTCCCCCTGAGACCCAGTACTTC. Full variable domain (rest looked up from reference TRBV7-9 and TRBJ2-5): DTGVSQNPRHKITKRGQNVTFRCDPISEHNRLYWYRQTLGQGPEFLTYFQNEAQLEKSRLLSDRFSAERPKGSFSTLEIQRTEQGDSAMYLCASSLFPPETQYFGPGTRLLVL.

To note about this clone: Germline is not matched at one junction end, which may reflect a read error. The V gene is TRBV2, the J gene TRBJ1-2; D is undetermined. This CDR3 region has 12 residues. The germline V gene encodes CDR1 SNHLY and CDR2 FYNNEI. CDR3 protein: CASSEARVGVAF. The CDR3 DNA reads as TGTGCCAGCAGTGAAGCGAGGGTCGGGGTAGCTTTC. The whole variable domain, remainder taken from reference TRBV2 and TRBJ1-2, is EPEVTQTPSHQVTQMGQEVILRCVPISNHLYFYWYRQILGQKVEFLVSFYNNEISEKSEIFDDQFSVERPDGSNFTLKIRSTKLEDSAMYFCASSEARVGVAFGSGTRLTVV.

CDR3 nucleotide sequence: TGTGCCAGCAGTGAGATCTACAGCAGCTCCGGAAACACCATATATTTT. Its protein is CASSEIYSSSGNTIYF. This rearrangement joins TRBV25-1 to TRBJ1-3; no firm D call. Trimming pared 3 bases from V and 4 bases from J, leaving 16 bases between. Germline lookup yields CDR1 MGHDK and CDR2 SYGVNS. This CDR3 spans 16 amino acids. Looking up the rest from reference TRBV25-1 and TRBJ1-3 gives the full variable domain: EADIYQTPRYLVIGTGKKITLECSQTMGHDKMYWYQQDPGMELHLIHYSYGVNSTEKGDLSSESTVSRIRTEHFPLTLESARPSHTSQYLCASSEIYSSSGNTIYFGEGSWLTVV.

The rearrangement uses TRBV28 and TRBJ2-1; 7 bases are a match to TRBD2. Germline values: CDR1 MDHEN, CDR2 SYDVKM. With V trimmed by 1 base and J by 5 bases, 2 bases remained unmatched. The CDR3 is 14 amino acids. In nucleotides, the CDR3 is TGTGCCAGCAGTTTATTCGCGGGGGACAATGAGCAGTTCTTC. This codes for CASSLFAGDNEQFF.

In this sample, this clone turned up a few times. The chain recombines TRBV25-1 with TRBJ1-2, with D unclear. Germline CDR1 MGHDK, CDR2 SYGVNS. CDR3 length equals 14 residues. Trimming shortened V by 1 base and J by 2 bases, and 8 bases separated the two germline ends. CDR3 sequence: CASSESGRNYGYTF. CDR3 in DNA: TGTGCCAGCAGTGAATCAGGCAGGAACTATGGCTACACCTTC.

This clone was seen a handful of times. V and J are TRBV7-9 and TRBJ2-1; the match to TRBD2 covers 7 bases. The CDR3 totals 14 residues. Germline assignment: CDR1 SEHNR and CDR2 FQNEAQ (reference sequence). J gave up 6 bases and V 1 base, and 3 bases lay outside the gene matches. The CDR3, as DNA: TGTGCCAGCAGCTTAGGCCTAGCGGCCAATGAGCAGTTCTTC. Amino acids: CASSLGLAANEQFF.

The rearrangement uses TRBV10-3 and TRBJ1-1, with D perhaps matching TRBD1 (6 bases). V was pared by 3 bases and J by 4 bases, with 9 bases between. From germline, CDR1 is ENHRY and CDR2 SYGVKD. The CDR3 loop spans 13 amino acids. In DNA, the CDR3 is TGTGCCATCAGTGACAAAGGGGGCACTGAAGCTTTCTTT. Protein: CAISDKGGTEAFF.

V usage is TRBV28 and J usage is TRBJ1-6; maybe TRBD1 (5 bases). The V end was cut by 5 bases, the J end by 9 bases, with 23 bases between. Germline V gene lookup returns CDR1 MDHEN and CDR2 SYDVKM. The CDR3 loop spans 17 amino acids. The DNA for the CDR3 is TGTGCCAGCAGTCCTTACCCTCAGGGTAGGTCGGGTTCACCCCTCCACTTT. Translation gives CASSPYPQGRSGSPLHF.

The V call is TRBV5-4, the J call TRBJ2-4; TRBD2 might be the D (6 bases). CDR1 is SGHNT, CDR2 YYREEE, per germline (reference sequence). V lost 2 bases, J lost 0 bases, and 18 bases lay in between. The length of the CDR3 is 18 residues. This CDR3 reads CASSFAGSLSLAKNIQYF. CDR3 DNA sequence: TGTGCCAGCAGCTTCGCGGGGTCCCTTTCTTTAGCCAAAAACATTCAGTACTTC.

There are a few counts of this clone. This chain uses TRBV7-2 with TRBJ2-3, with TRBD2 matching 7 bases. Trimming removed 10 bases from V and 1 base from J; junction bases left unmatched: 5. Germline values: CDR1 SGHTA, CDR2 FQGNSA. The CDR3 runs 13 residues. The CDR3 loop is CATKTSGTDTQYF. CDR3 DNA: TGTGCCACCAAAACTAGCGGCACAGATACGCAGTATTTT.

This clone came up a few times. The chain combines TRBV7-2 with TRBJ2-5; TRBD2 aligns across 11 bases. The J segment lost 5 bases and the V segment lost 5 bases, leaving 7 bases of the junction unmatched. This CDR3 comprises 15 residues. Germline V gene sequence: CDR1 SGHTA, CDR2 FQGNSA. CDR3 in DNA: TGTGCCAGCAGCCCACTAGCGGGGGCGGCTGAGACCCAGTACTTC. Residues: CASSPLAGAAETQYF.

The chain couples TRBV14 to TRBJ2-5; D might be TRBD2 (5 bases). V was trimmed by 4 bases and J by 4 bases, leaving 13 bases between them. Germline assignment: CDR1 SGHDN and CDR2 FVKESK. CDR3 length: 14 amino acids. The CDR3 coding sequence is TGTGCCAGCAGCCTCACCGAGGCGGGAGAGACCCAGTACTTC. Translating gives CASSLTEAGETQYF.

The chain joins TRBV30 to TRBJ2-5; either TRBD1 or TRBD2 may supply D (5 bases each). V was trimmed by 3 bases and J by 1 base, leaving 21 bases between them. Per the germline V gene, CDR1 is GTSNPN and CDR2 is SVGIG (reference sequence). CDR3 length equals 17 residues. As DNA, the CDR3 is TGTGCCTGGAGCACATTCGCACGGGGCGCTTCCCAAGAGACCCAGTACTTC. Residues: CAWSTFARGASQETQYF.